These 12 T cell receptor beta chains were sequenced from one sample in a study of neoadjuvant nivolumab and ipilimumab in lung cancer. Sequencing was performed with immunoSEQ multiplex PCR; in TCRdb, only in-frame clones are kept and a portion is missing. The sample lists 6,000 or so clones, roughly two thirds seen once, with 14% in the top ten. The sequencing here drew on tumor tissue, taken after neoadjuvant nivolumab, alone or with ipilimumab, at or shortly before surgery. Receptors were obtained from an adult with non-small cell lung cancer.

The V gene is TRBV19, the J gene TRBJ2-7; the D gene is possibly TRBD2 (5 bases). The germline V gene encodes CDR1 LNHDA and CDR2 SQIVND (reference sequence). Trimming shortened V by 3 bases and J by 0 bases, and 21 bases separated the two germline ends. The CDR3 is made up of 18 amino acids. The CDR3 spells CASSMWLGSGYTSYEQYF. CDR3 in DNA: TGTGCCAGTAGTATGTGGCTGGGGTCGGGGTACACCTCCTACGAGCAGTACTTC.

The chain has TRBV7-9 and TRBJ2-1, with TRBD2 identical over 9 bases. The germline V gene has CDR1 SEHNR and CDR2 FQNEAQ (reference sequence). The CDR3 contains 16 residues. The ends lost 5 bases at V and 5 bases at J; junction bases unmatched: 10. The DNA of the CDR3 is TGTGCCAGCAGCCCCATGCGCGGGAGGGCCGACAATGAGCAGTTCTTC. Amino acid sequence: CASSPMRGRADNEQFF.

V gene TRBV6-1 combines with J gene TRBJ1-5; 8 bases match TRBD1. CDR3 length equals 15 residues. Germline assignment: CDR1 MNHNS and CDR2 SASEGT. V gave up 7 bases and J gave up 2 bases; unmatched junction bases: 7. The CDR3 coding sequence is TGTGCCAGCAAGAAGACAGGGGATGGCAATCAGCCCCAGCATTTT. Amino acids: CASKKTGDGNQPQHF.

This clone is large. The chain has TRBV9 and TRBJ1-5; 8 bases match TRBD1. The V segment lost 3 bases and the J segment 16 bases; nucleotides outside the gene matches: 9. Germline V gene data show CDR1 as SGDLS and CDR2 as YYNGEE. The CDR3 consists of 12 residues. The CDR3 sequence: CASSARQGMLHF. The CDR3 DNA reads as TGTGCCAGCAGCGCCCGACAGGGGATGCTTCATTTT.

This clone is medium-sized (0.01 to 0.1%) within its sample. V is TRBV28 and J is TRBJ1-1; D gene ambiguous. The V and J ends lost 6 bases and 11 bases respectively, with 13 bases between them. The germline gives CDR1 MDHEN, CDR2 SYDVKM. The CDR3 loop spans 11 amino acids. The CDR3: CASRDRRGAFF. The DNA for the CDR3 is TGTGCCAGCAGAGATCGAAGAGGGGCTTTCTTT.

This clone was counted between two and nine times. The chain joins TRBV6-1 to TRBJ2-3; D remains ambiguous. The CDR3 spans 12 residues. V gave up 5 bases and J gave up 6 bases, with 9 bases separating them. Germline lookup yields CDR1 MNHNS and CDR2 SASEGT. For the CDR3, the DNA is TGTGCCAGCAGTCCTATCCCGGATACGCAGTATTTT. Its translation: CASSPIPDTQYF.

V usage is TRBV18 and J usage is TRBJ1-1; 7 nucleotides match TRBD1. Germline CDR1 is KGHSH and CDR2 is LQKENI. Losses at the gene ends were 4 bases for V and 8 bases for J; bases not matched to a gene: 10. There are 14 residues in the CDR3. CDR3 coding DNA: TGTGCCAGCTCACAGAAATGGGACAGCGGAGAAGCTTTCTTT. Its protein is CASSQKWDSGEAFF. The variable domain in full, with the rest retrieved from reference TRBV18 and TRBJ1-1, is NAGVMQNPRHLVRRRGQEARLRCSPMKGHSHVYWYRQLPEEGLKFMVYLQKENIIDESGMPKERFSAEFPKEGPSILRIQQVVRGDSAAYFCASSQKWDSGEAFFGQGTRLTVV.

The chain employs TRBV5-1 and TRBJ2-3; D is possibly TRBD1 (6 bases). The germline V gene has CDR1 SGHRS and CDR2 YFSETQ. V lost 4 bases and J 0 bases, leaving 12 bases between the germline ends. The CDR3 runs 15 residues. DNA for the CDR3: TGCGCCAGCAGCCGGGAAGGGGGTAGCACAGATACGCAGTATTTT. Translation: CASSREGGSTDTQYF.

This clone rates as medium-sized. The chain combines TRBV18 with TRBJ2-1; D is undetermined. V was clipped by 3 bases and J by 7 bases, with 7 bases between them. CDR3 length: 12 amino acids. CDR1 and CDR2 from the germline V gene are KGHSH and LQKENI. CDR3 loop: CASSPNLNEQFF. The DNA of the CDR3 is TGTGCCAGCTCACCCAACCTTAATGAGCAGTTCTTC. Complete variable domain (other parts from reference TRBV18 and TRBJ2-1): NAGVMQNPRHLVRRRGQEARLRCSPMKGHSHVYWYRQLPEEGLKFMVYLQKENIIDESGMPKERFSAEFPKEGPSILRIQQVVRGDSAAYFCASSPNLNEQFFGPGTRLTVL.

This clone was picked up a small number of times. The CDR3 bases are TGCGCCAGCAGCCAGGGACTGTTAGGCGGGGCCAACGTCCTGACTTTC. It is translated as CASSQGLLGGANVLTF. The chain joins TRBV5-1 to TRBJ2-6, with TRBD2 as a possible D gene (6 bases). The CDR3 extends over 16 amino acids. Germline loops: CDR1 SGHRS, CDR2 YFSETQ. Trimming took off 4 bases at V and 4 bases at J, with 15 bases between the two ends.

This clone counts as medium-sized. The chain combines TRBV5-1 with TRBJ1-4; D not certain. Germline CDR1 SGHRS, CDR2 YFSETQ. The CDR3 contains 13 residues. Trimming shortened V by 0 bases and J by 4 bases, and 4 bases separated the two germline ends. The CDR3 nucleotides are TGCGCCAGCAGCTTGGGCCATAATGAAAAACTGTTTTTT. Its protein is CASSLGHNEKLFF.

By share, this clone counts as medium-sized. This sequence joins TRBV5-1 and TRBJ1-5; no definite D call. Per germline, CDR1 SGHRS and CDR2 YFSETQ. This CDR3 has 13 residues. V was shortened by 3 bases and J by 7 bases, with 11 bases between the two germline ends. The CDR3 DNA reads as TGCGCCAGCAGCTACGGACTAGACCAGCCCCAGCATTTT. This gives the protein CASSYGLDQPQHF. The full variable domain, with the rest looked up from reference TRBV5-1 and TRBJ1-5, is KAGVTQTPRYLIKTRGQQVTLSCSPISGHRSVSWYQQTPGQGLQFLFEYFSETQRNKGNFPGRFSGRQFSNSRSEMNVSTLELGDSALYLCASSYGLDQPQHFGDGTRLSIL.